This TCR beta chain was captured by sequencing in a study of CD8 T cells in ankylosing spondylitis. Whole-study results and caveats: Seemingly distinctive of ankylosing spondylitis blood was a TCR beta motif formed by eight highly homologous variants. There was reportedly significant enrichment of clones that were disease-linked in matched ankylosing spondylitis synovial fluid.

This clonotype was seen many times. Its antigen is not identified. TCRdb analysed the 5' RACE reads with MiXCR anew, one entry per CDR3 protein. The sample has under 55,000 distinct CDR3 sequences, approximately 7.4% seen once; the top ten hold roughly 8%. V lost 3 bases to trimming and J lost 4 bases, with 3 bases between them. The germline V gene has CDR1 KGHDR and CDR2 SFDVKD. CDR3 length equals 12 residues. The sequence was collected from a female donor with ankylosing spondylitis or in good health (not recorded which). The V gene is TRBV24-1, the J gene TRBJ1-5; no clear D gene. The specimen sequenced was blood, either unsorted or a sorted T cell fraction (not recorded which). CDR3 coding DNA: TGTGCCACCAGTGATGTGAATCAGCCCCAGCATTTT. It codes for CATSDVNQPQHF.